This TCR beta chain derives from a study of T cells in Graves' hyperthyroidism and ophthalmopathy. RNA transcripts provided the source from which TCR beta CDR3 regions were amplified. The TCR CDR3 first-round RT-PCR relied on the HTBI primer set. Each CDR3 protein is one row after TCRdb ran MiXCR on the multiplex PCR reads. The top ten clones hold approximately 30% of a sample with roughly 400,000 distinct CDR3 sequences, less than 20% of them seen once. Germline values: CDR1 SGHDT, CDR2 YYEEEE. Trimming pared 0 bases from V and 0 bases from J, leaving 11 bases between. The CDR3 runs 16 residues. This clonotype has ten or more counts.

Sequencing was carried out using blood. This TCR came from a woman between 18 and 29 years old with Graves' hyperthyroidism that later progressed to Graves' ophthalmopathy. The V call is TRBV5-6, the J call TRBJ2-3; tentative D call: TRBD2 (5 bases). For the CDR3, the DNA is TGTGCCAGCAGCTTGGGAACGGGAATAAGCACAGATACGCAGTATTTT. Protein product: CASSLGTGISTDTQYF.